Only a few counts were recorded for the clone carrying this TCR beta chain. Its target is not known. This entry comes from a study of beta chain features in type 1 diabetes. Study-level points and caveats: TCRB rearrangement may or may not be influenced by HLA type; here this remained unresolved.

The germline V and J ends were trimmed by 4 bases and 2 bases, with 14 bases remaining between them. The CDR3 has 15 amino acids. From germline, CDR1 is MGHRA and CDR2 YSYEKL. TCRB transcripts that were expressed got sequenced, as all of the isolated RNA had been reverse transcribed. Measured with immunoSEQ multiplex PCR; TCRdb has only the in-frame clones, and not every one. The profile shows roughly 120,000 clones, almost 40% of them singletons. This TCR was sampled from a young woman in good health. The sequencing sample was made of stem cell memory CD4+ T cells from blood. This chain connects TRBV4-1 to TRBJ2-5, with D possibly TRBD1 on 5 matching bases. CDR3 protein: CASSRHSRVQETQYF. CDR3 bases: TGCGCCAGCAGCCGACATAGCAGGGTACAAGAGACCCAGTACTTC.